Sequencing of this T cell receptor (beta chain) was carried out in a study of T cell repertoires in cytomegalovirus infection. Broader study findings: Cumulative public TCR beta family frequency identified CMV carriers with the relevant HLA.

In TCRdb, the reads were re-called with MiXCR into one record per CDR3 protein. The top ten hold around 20% of the sample, which has about 340,000 distinct CDR3 sequences, 25% to 35% seen once. Germline CDR1 is SGHVT and CDR2 is SQSDAQ. The V gene lost 7 bases and the J gene lost 5 bases, with 14 bases spanning the gap. This CDR3 has 13 residues. This clonotype appeared many times. Its antigen is unidentified. This clonotype was obtained from a human donor in good health (CMV status not recorded). Some clones in this sample may be carry-over from other donors' samples. The sequences come from cultured PBMCs, collected from culture after CMV antigen stimulation. This rearrangement joins TRBV7-4 to TRBJ1-2; D might be TRBD1 (6 bases). This CDR3 reads CASKLDRPYGYTF. The CDR3 DNA reads TGTGCCAGCAAACTGGACAGACCATATGGCTACACCTTC.